This T cell receptor beta chain was recorded in a study of T cell responses to AZD1222 COVID-19 vaccine. Looking at the study overall: Second doses were pooled across both intervals (about 4 or about 12 weeks).

Worth noting for this clone: Its antigen is undetermined.

Libraries were prepared by immunoSEQ multiplex PCR; TCRdb keeps only in-frame clonotypes and omits some of them. Here the sample spans about 260,000 clones, approximately 93% being singletons. V shed 4 bases and J 6 bases; nucleotides not matched to a gene: 9. The CDR3 contains 14 residues. CDR1 is SGHNT and CDR2 is YENEEA in the germline V gene. Findings and caveats of the study: Baseline seropositives among AZD1222 recipients totaled only five to seven. Donors, mostly white British, included more females; clonal diversity was possibly underestimated.

The receptor was isolated from an adult in good health. V is TRBV11-3 and J is TRBJ2-7; 7 bases map to TRBD2. Sequencing used peripheral blood, obtained on day 0 of AZD1222 vaccination. This CDR3 reads CASSSGPPGGEQYF. The CDR3 bases are TGTGCCAGCAGCTCCGGACCCCCGGGGGGCGAGCAGTACTTC.